This T cell receptor (beta chain) was identified during a study of blood T cell repertoires in COVID-19. Overall study context: Sources were T cells, B-cell-depleted T cells, or PBMCs; the material itself was cDNA or gDNA.

Original processing methods: Counts of nucleated cells, estimated from reference gene primer amplification, were obtained. Profiled with immunoSEQ multiplex PCR; TCRdb holds only in-frame clones, not every one. V and J calls and clone size are those listed in that table; D and trimming were worked out from the DNA. The sample yields over 250,000 clones, 65% to 90% seen once. V shed 7 bases and J shed 4 bases, with 20 bases lying between them. The CDR3 is 16 residues long. Germline CDR1 is MDHEN and CDR2 is SYDVKM. The sample taken for sequencing was peripheral blood. This clonotype originated in a human donor in a cohort sampled during active COVID-19. V and J are TRBV28 and TRBJ1-5; D might be TRBD1 (6 bases). CDR3 nucleotide sequence: TGTGCCAGCAACCCGGGGGGGGCAGGGAGGAATCAGCCCCAGCATTTT. Protein product: CASNPGGAGRNQPQHF.